This TCR beta chain was identified in a study of human T cells and chemical hapten exposure (dated by TCRdb to 2020 to 2023). Background on the whole study: For sensitization, 2% DPC in acetone was applied to a 2 cm by 2 cm area of upper inner arm skin. Throughout the study period of roughly 24 weeks, patients also received therapeutic DPC doses to the scalp every week. Blood was sampled from patients pre-sensitization (week 0) and at 2, 6 and about 24 weeks after DPC sensitization. The mostly female patient cohort included alopecia areata with under or over 50% scalp involvement, alopecia totalis and alopecia universalis. Libraries were pooled for sequencing, and per-sample TCR yields varied mainly because of small differences in library volumes within the pool. This study followed changes in the peripheral blood TCR repertoire in vivo during primary and secondary sensitization of alopecia patients to the hapten diphenylcyclopropenone (DPC). Patch testing was done on the upper back using Finn chambers containing 0.01% DPC, and results were scored after 6 days according to International Contact Dermatitis Research Group standards. About 29 alopecia patients gave blood for TCR sequencing at one to four time points (pre-sensitization, 2, 6 and 24 weeks).

The time point label, read with the paper, signifies: pre-sensitization, week 0. This sample's treatment or condition label indicates: therapeutic diphenylcyclopropenone sensitization with weekly scalp DPC. At each patch-test visit, blood was drawn before the patch test was applied. Patients were eligible if aged 18 to 70, diagnosed with alopecia and judged suitable for DPC therapy, and pregnant patients were excluded. Unfractionated whole blood was collected in Tempus Blood RNA tubes, and total RNA was extracted from that blood. Comments on this clonotype: The antigen it recognizes is unknown. No base qualities exist here, and no much larger clone lies one base off it.

Paper-wide results and their limitations: After repeated subsampling, the strength of the expansion versus patch-test correlation and the threshold at which it became significant changed. All patients had alopecia, a presumed autoimmune disease, so their immune response might differ from that of healthy individuals. No change with DPC sensitization was found in the number of TCRs above 1 in 1000 frequency, and no evidence of global repertoire structure alterations was found. Compared with pre-sensitization or healthy control sets, expanded TCRs formed significantly more large CDR3 similarity clusters, which is consistent with antigen-driven responses. The number of PT1 expanded TCRs positively correlated with patch test score, significant at thresholds 8, 16 and 32 but not 4.

Receptor libraries were prepared by RACE. Sequencing took place on a NextSeq 500. Library preparation attached unique molecular identifiers to individual cDNA molecules for quantitative, reproducible TCR counting. From each blood RNA sample, both TCR alpha and TCR beta chains were sequenced. The original methods were these. The median number of TCRs per sample was roughly 94,000, ranging from about 20,000 to 700,000. The Decombinator software suite was used to annotate the V, J and CDR3 of the TCR reads. For the PS versus PT1 abundance plots, all samples were subsampled to the same number of TCRs (28,000). TCRs were defined as expanded if absent before sensitization and observed at least eight times at the 2-week time point. Clones were called with MiXCR by TCRdb after fastp trimmed the public reads at Q25, and only in-frame beta chains were retained. Identical CDR3 proteins give one entry, which carries the most common genes and DNA. Clone size and V and J calls follow TCRdb, not the original study. The sample yields around 350,000 distinct CDR3 sequences; 4.5% to 7% were counted once. The biggest ten clones account for about 8.2% of the sample.

The CDR1 and CDR2 encoded by the germline V gene are MNHEY and SVGEGT. Measured from the cysteine to the phenylalanine, the CDR3 is 16 residues long. The retained sequence is limited to the CDR3, 48 bases, with the frame set at the first base. Clipping removes 0 bases from V and 7 bases from J, with 7 as the unmatched junction base count. The sample in question was whole blood, obtained in connection with sensitization to the hapten diphenylcyclopropenone (DPC). The TCR comes from a young woman with alopecia areata. Some clones in this sample may be carry-over from other donors' samples. This chain is built from TRBV6-2 or TRBV6-3 and TRBJ1-5; 9 central nucleotides agree with TRBD1. CDR3 region: CASSYSWTGAWQPQHF. The DNA reads TGTGCCAGCAGTTACTCGTGGACAGGGGCATGGCAGCCCCAGCATTTT.